The 14 T cell receptor beta chains presented below share a single source sample, sequenced in a study of cytomegalovirus exposure and HLA in healthy donors. This PCR relied on a set of 60 Vbeta primers and 13 Jbeta primers. Clones were read by immunoSEQ multiplex PCR, and TCRdb kept only the in-frame ones, dropping some. The table records tens of thousands of clones, approximately 75% of them present only once. Sequenced material: PBMCs. The receptors stem from a woman aged 40 to 55 in good health and CMV-seropositive.

This clone was detected a few times. The genes are TRBV11-2 and TRBJ2-2; weak D call: TRBD1 (6 bases). The CDR3 extends over 15 amino acids. Germline-derived CDR1 and CDR2 are SGHAT and FQNNGV. The V gene lost 3 bases and the J gene lost 1 base, with 9 bases spanning the gap. This CDR3 reads CASSFRGQNTGELFF. CDR3 coding DNA: TGTGCCAGCAGCTTCAGGGGACAGAACACCGGGGAGCTGTTTTTT.

The chain recombines TRBV6-1 with TRBJ2-5, with 7 positions matching TRBD1. Near its end, the DNA agrees better with TRBJ2-7, so the J call may be wrong. The CDR3 sequence is 13 residues long. CDR1 MNHNS and CDR2 SASEGT come from the germline V gene. The CDR3 protein is CASDPRRGYEQYF. The CDR3 DNA follows: TGTGCCAGCGACCCCCGCAGGGGGTACGAGCAGTACTTC.

This chain joins TRBV9 and TRBJ1-5; tentatively, D is TRBD1 (6 bases). The germline gives CDR1 SGDLS, CDR2 YYNGEE. This CDR3 has 15 amino acids. The V and J ends lost 4 bases and 7 bases respectively, with 18 bases between them. The CDR3 spells CASSPRFRGYQPQHF. DNA of the CDR3: TGTGCCAGCAGCCCCCGTTTCAGGGGATACCAGCCCCAGCATTTT.

This chain joins TRBV4-2 and TRBJ1-4; TRBD1 matches at 7 bases. The CDR3 sequence is 15 residues long. The ends lost 5 bases at V and 4 bases at J; junction bases unmatched: 7. The germline CDR1 and CDR2 sequences are LGHNA and YNFKEQ. The chain's CDR3 is CASSAQGQGNEKLFF. The CDR3 coding sequence is TGTGCCAGCAGCGCACAGGGGCAGGGTAATGAAAAACTGTTTTTT.

This chain links TRBV30 with TRBJ2-1; a possible D gene is TRBD1 (6 bases). The CDR3 has 13 residues. V lost 5 bases, J lost 3 bases, and 11 bases lay in between. Germline CDR1 GTSNPN, CDR2 SVGIG (reference sequence). The CDR3 DNA reads as TGTGCCTGGGATTACAGGGTCTACAATGAGCAGTTCTTC. Protein product: CAWDYRVYNEQFF.

V is TRBV2 and J is TRBJ2-1; D perhaps matches TRBD2 (5 bases). V lost 9 bases and J lost 1, with 7 bases in between. CDR1 and CDR2 (germline): SNHLY, FYNNEI. CDR3 size: 12 residues. CDR3 DNA: TGTGCCAGAGGACTTTCCTACAATGAGCAGTTCTTC. It specifies CARGLSYNEQFF.

This clone was seen a few times. The V call is TRBV30, the J call TRBJ1-5; possibly TRBD1 for D (5 bases). This CDR3 comprises 14 residues. CDR1 is GTSNPN and CDR2 is SVGIG in the germline V gene (reference sequence). Trimming pared 0 bases from V and 3 bases from J, leaving 9 bases between. Here the CDR3 reads CAWSVRQNNQPQHF. The DNA of the CDR3 is TGTGCCTGGAGTGTACGACAGAACAATCAGCCCCAGCATTTT.

This chain joins TRBV6-1 and TRBJ1-2; D gene ambiguous. CDR1 and CDR2 from the germline V gene are MNHNS and SASEGT. This CDR3 has 13 residues. V lost 6 bases to trimming and J lost 6 bases, with 14 bases between them. CDR3 coding DNA: TGTGCCAGCAGCGCTGGAGGGAAGGATGGCTACACCTTC. As protein: CASSAGGKDGYTF.

This clone was picked up one time. The chain carries TRBV5-1 and TRBJ2-5; perhaps TRBD2 as D (6 bases). The V end lost 1 base, the J end lost 5 bases, and 9 bases lay between the germline ends. The CDR3 totals 13 residues. In germline, CDR1 is SGHRS, CDR2 YFSETQ. The CDR3 here is CASSLTSWETQYF. The DNA for the CDR3 is TGCGCCAGCAGCTTGACTAGCTGGGAGACCCAGTACTTC.

Regarding this clone: One end of the junction varies from germline; a read error may be responsible. The V and J genes are TRBV6-1 and TRBJ2-2; TRBD1 aligns across 10 bases. The CDR3 extends over 20 amino acids. The V gene's germline CDR1 is MNHNS and CDR2 SASEGT. The CDR3 region has the DNA TGTGCCAGCGGTGAATTTCCTATGACCGGGACAGGGGAAAACACCGGGGAGCTGTTTTTT. Residues: CASGEFPMTGTGENTGELFF.

The sample holds a few counts of this clone. The chain has TRBV7-2 and TRBJ2-7, with D perhaps matching TRBD1 (6 bases). The germline V gene has CDR1 SGHTA and CDR2 FQGNSA. The CDR3 has 14 residues. Trimming took 4 bases from V and 6 from J, leaving 16 bases between them. CDR3 coding DNA: TGTGCCAGCAGCTCTAGGGGGTTCGAGAGCGAGCAGTACTTC. It yields the protein CASSSRGFESEQYF.

V is TRBV19 and J is TRBJ2-4, with TRBD1 identical over 11 bases. The CDR3 is 16 amino acids. Looked up from germline, CDR1 is LNHDA and CDR2 is SQIVND (reference sequence). V shed 4 bases and J 1 base; nucleotides not matched to a gene: 3. This CDR3 reads CASSKGQGAAKNIQYF. The DNA of the CDR3 is TGTGCCAGTAGTAAAGGACAGGGGGCTGCCAAAAACATTCAGTACTTC.

This clone was detected only a few times. The chain joins TRBV5-1 to TRBJ1-2; D is uncertain. The CDR3 runs to 15 residues. V was clipped by 0 bases and J by 1 base, with 10 bases between them. Germline CDR1 is SGHRS and CDR2 is YFSETQ. The CDR3 sequence: CASSLDGSDNYGYTF. DNA of the CDR3: TGCGCCAGCAGCTTGGACGGGTCTGATAACTATGGCTACACCTTC.

This rearrangement joins TRBV4-1 to TRBJ1-6; 7 bases map to TRBD1. The CDR3 length is 14 residues. J was trimmed by 10 bases and V by 2 bases; bases with no gene match: 5. Germline CDR1 and CDR2: MGHRA and YSYEKL. This CDR3 reads CASSQPGTDSPLHF. The CDR3 coding sequence is TGCGCCAGCAGCCAACCCGGGACAGACTCACCCCTCCACTTT.